This TCR beta chain emerged from a study of T cell changes during pregnancy in multiple sclerosis. TCRdb's copy holds only in-frame clones and misses some; the assay was immunoSEQ multiplex PCR. Of 85,000 to 90,000 clones listed, approximately 89% are singletons. With 0 bases removed from V and 9 bases from J, the gap between germline ends came to 6 bases. The CDR3 sequence is 12 residues long. The V gene's germline CDR1 is SEHNR and CDR2 FQNEAQ (reference sequence). The chain carries TRBV7-9 and TRBJ2-1, with D perhaps matching TRBD2 (6 bases). The material sequenced was peripheral blood, taken in the first trimester of pregnancy. The sequence came from a female donor in good health, enrolled as a control in a pregnancy study. CDR3: CASSLASGEQFF. The CDR3 coding sequence is TGTGCCAGCAGCTTAGCTAGCGGTGAGCAGTTCTTC.